This entry is about one T cell receptor beta chain. Which antigen it targets is not known. Base qualities are missing; no much larger clone stands one base away. This sample was taken from a study of blood T cell repertoires in COVID-19 (dated by TCRdb to the early 2020s). For context, the study as a whole: Collaborator samples came from the United States, Italy and Spain and covered acute and convalescent phases of COVID-19. The prospective study material was composed of cDNA or gDNA derived from T cells, B-cell-depleted T cells, or PBMCs. Deeply sampled blood TCRbeta repertoires from subjects exposed to, actively infected with, or recovered from COVID-19 were included in the dataset. A freely available public database, intended as a resource for researchers studying the immune response to SARS-CoV-2, is where the repertoires were released. The samples were drawn from the first 160 participants of the ongoing ImmuneRACE study and from 1,254 subjects provided by 6 global collaborators. A de-identified subject ID, COVID-19 status, age in years and sex were almost always included in the sample metadata. HLA class I and class II types, where available, came from metadata supplied by the sample provider rather than from assay-based typing. Broad study findings and their caveats: The quantity of clinical and demographic metadata differed by source and by participant and was supplied without curation.

The immunoSEQ Assay, a bias-controlled multiplex PCR, was used to amplify TCRbeta CDR3 regions from genomic DNA. On the study's bioinformatics: Within the assay, amplification of reference gene primers was used to estimate how many nucleated cells each sample contained. To quantify the absolute abundance of each unique TCRbeta CDR3 rearrangement, sequence reads were collapsed and filtered. Productive Simpson clonality was computed per sample as the square root of Simpson's diversity index over productive rearrangements. Not all clones reach the TCRdb copy of this immuneACCESS table, which keeps in-frame sequences only. Checked studies attribute under half of the gap to unresolved V genes and leave the rest unexplained. V and J calls plus clone size are reproduced from that table; the DNA served to infer D and trimming. The sample yields 150,000 to 190,000 clones; 85% to 90% were counted once. The ten most abundant clones make up about 16% of the sample.

Each collaborating institution followed its own protocols to collect whole blood in K2EDTA tubes. For TCRbeta analysis, collaborators shipped samples as frozen whole blood, isolated PBMCs, or DNA extracted from either of those sample types. Per the germline V gene, SGHRS is the CDR1 and YFSETQ is the CDR2. V is trimmed back by 3 bases and J by 0 bases, and the junction contains 7 bases that no gene match accounts for. Its CDR3 holds 17 amino acids, cysteine through phenylalanine. The only DNA kept is the CDR3, 51 bases in frame from the first base. The chain was built from TRBV5-1 and TRBJ2-1, with 9 middle bases fitting TRBD1. The sample taken for sequencing was peripheral blood. The sequence came from a woman in her thirties or forties with acute or convalescent COVID-19. The nucleotides are TGCGCCAGCAGCTCTATAACAGGGGGCAACTCCTACAATGAGCAGTTCTTC. Protein translation: CASSSITGGNSYNEQFF. The CDR3 plus the reference TRBV5-1 and TRBJ2-1 genes for the other parts give the full variable domain: KAGVTQTPRYLIKTRGQQVTLSCSPISGHRSVSWYQQTPGQGLQFLFEYFSETQRNKGNFPGRFSGRQFSNSRSEMNVSTLELGDSALYLCASSSITGGNSYNEQFFGPGTRLTVL.